This T cell receptor (beta chain) originates from a study of regulatory T cells in long-lasting Graves disease (dated by TCRdb to about 2021). At the level of the whole study: Persistent Graves' disease was defined as antithyroid drug treatment for over 5 years with persistently positive TSH receptor autoantibodies. Patients with persistent Graves' disease were compared with patients with newly diagnosed Graves' disease using TCR sequencing and RNA sequencing of peripheral blood. The study was registered as a clinical trial and conducted in China. Persistent Graves' disease patients in the clinical cohort had taken antithyroid drugs for about 10.3 years on average. A total of some 35 samples underwent TCR sequencing, from roughly 13 patients with persistent Graves' disease and some 20 patients with newly diagnosed Graves' disease.

The time point label for this specimen denotes: persistent/refractory GD, antithyroid drugs over 5 years with positive TRAb. For both TCR sequencing and RNA sequencing, RNA was extracted from PBMCs in TRIzol. Graves' disease was diagnosed according to American Thyroid Association guidelines. Patients for the study were recruited at an endocrinology department in Xi'an, China. Each patient gave around 9 milliliters of peripheral blood, collected in an EDTA anticoagulant tube. Ficoll Paque Plus density gradient separation was used to isolate PBMCs, and no additional T cell sorting was done. An Agilent 2100 Bioanalyzer and agarose gel were used to check RNA quality, and a NanoDrop 2000 was used to measure RNA concentration. The paper as a whole reports these results and caveats: Only the TCR beta chain was sequenced and analyzed. The authors noted that the small sample size was a limitation that may lower accuracy. The study examined only peripheral blood because the primary lesion, thyroid tissue, could not be accessed. TRBV28, TRBJ1-2 and TRBJ2-5 were preferentially used in persistent disease, while TRBV20-1 and TRBJ2-1 were favored in newly diagnosed disease. A larger number of public clonotypes was shared among persistent patients (under 3,000) than among newly diagnosed patients (approximately 1,000). Persistent Graves' disease patients showed lower TCR Shannon entropy and fewer highly expanded clones than newly diagnosed patients, suggesting clonal expansion.

The CDR3 runs 14 amino acids, cysteine and phenylalanine included. Only CDR3 DNA is held: 42 bases, read in frame from base 1. Sequences ENHRY (CDR1) and SYGVKD (CDR2) are obtained from the germline V gene. The library relied on multiplex PCR. Sequenced on an Illumina HiSeq 4000. iRepertoire HTBI primers and Arm-PCR amplification of CDR3 regions were used to construct TCR beta libraries. Gel purification was performed on PCR products prior to sequencing. In the original analysis: A total of some 65 TRBV and 14 TRBJ segments were identified across samples and were used for gene usage analysis of CDR3 amino acid clonotypes. Filtered high-quality paired reads were merged into contigs using COPE and FqMerger. BLAST was used to align contigs to IMGT TRBV, TRBD and TRBJ reference genes, with CDR3 defined following IMGT. Any clonotype with a frequency above 0.1% was counted as a highly expanded clone. Shannon entropy was used to measure repertoire diversity, and the Gini coefficient was used to measure V-J evenness. A clonotype was considered public if more than one individual shared it. The public sequencing data were trimmed at Q25 with fastp and processed into clonotypes with MiXCR by TCRdb, which kept only in-frame beta chains. Rows are combined by CDR3 protein, so each entry shows the most common genes and DNA. The V and J calls and clone size are TCRdb's, not the authors'. This sample lists roughly 470,000 distinct CDR3 sequences; more than 20% were detected once. Over 7.5% of the sample is held by the ten biggest clonotypes.

Points on this clonotype: The antigen it binds to is not known. At one end the junction does not follow the germline gene, possibly because of a read error.

The receptor chain draws on TRBV10-3 and TRBJ1-1; the D segment cannot be called with confidence. Here the sequenced sample was peripheral blood mononuclear cells (PBMCs), taken when the disease was refractory, from a patient treated with antithyroid drugs. The receptor's source is a female donor with Graves disease. CDR3 loop: CAISESALNTEALF. The nucleotide sequence is given as TGTGCCATCAGTGAGTCGGCCCTGAACACTGAAGCTCTCTTT.